The 4 T cell receptor beta chains reported below all come from one sample, sequenced in a study of molecular identifiers for immune sequencing clone quantification. MiXCR, run by TCRdb on the PCR reads, gives a single entry per CDR3 protein. This table has about 640,000 distinct CDR3 sequences, approximately 20% appearing once. The sequenced sample was naive CD8+ T cells from blood, with Jurkat cell RNA spiked in. The subset denotes: FACS-sorted CD8+CD4-CCR7+CD45RA+ naive T cells. The receptors here all came from a human donor in good health. Some libraries in this study had Jurkat cell RNA spiked in.

This clonotype was found many times. The gene calls are TRBV4-2 and TRBJ2-5, with a possible D match to TRBD2 (5 bases). The CDR3 sequence is 13 residues long. Trimming shortened V by 4 bases and J by 4 bases, and 10 bases separated the two germline ends. Per the germline V gene, CDR1 is LGHNA and CDR2 is YNFKEQ. The CDR3 sequence is CASSPGVAETQYF. CDR3 coding DNA: TGTGCCAGCAGCCCCGGGGTGGCAGAGACCCAGTACTTC.

This clonotype was detected only a few times. V usage is TRBV18 and J usage is TRBJ2-1; perhaps D is TRBD1 or TRBD2 (5 bases each). Looked up from germline, CDR1 is KGHSH and CDR2 is LQKENI. The CDR3 length is 15 residues. The V end was cut by 2 bases, the J end by 2 bases, with 10 bases between. The CDR3 reads CASSPWGKTYNEQFF. DNA of the CDR3: TGTGCCAGCTCACCATGGGGGAAAACCTACAATGAGCAGTTCTTC. Variable domain in full (rest from reference TRBV18 and TRBJ2-1): NAGVMQNPRHLVRRRGQEARLRCSPMKGHSHVYWYRQLPEEGLKFMVYLQKENIIDESGMPKERFSAEFPKEGPSILRIQQVVRGDSAAYFCASSPWGKTYNEQFFGPGTRLTVL.

The J gene is TRBJ2-5, the V gene TRBV25-1; D gene ambiguous. The ends were cut back, 2 bases at V and 5 bases at J, with 12 bases in the middle. CDR3 size: 14 residues. Germline assignment: CDR1 MGHDK and CDR2 SYGVNS. The CDR3 region is CASSEVSVGETQYF. The CDR3 DNA reads TGTGCCAGCAGTGAAGTAAGCGTGGGGGAGACCCAGTACTTC.

There are a few counts of this clonotype. At one boundary the junction diverges from the germline segment, which might be a read error. J is TRBJ1-2 and V is TRBV27; 8 positions match TRBD1. This CDR3 has 13 amino acids. The germline CDR1 and CDR2 sequences are MNHEY and SMNVEV (reference sequence). This CDR3 is CASSLSGGPNYTF. DNA for the CDR3: TGTGCCAGCAGTCTATCAGGGGGCCCGAATTACACCTTC.